These 14 T cell receptor beta chains originate from one sample sequenced in a study of CD8+CD57+ T cells in acquired aplastic anemia. An expansion of CD8+CD57+ cells by flow cytometry had been shown in patients chosen for sequencing. Profiling that covered TCR beta VDJ and CDR3 relied on genomic DNA as its template. TCRdb passed the reads through MiXCR, listing each CDR3 protein once. The sample gives some 160,000 distinct CDR3 sequences, less than 60% of which show up once; about 2.9% is in the top ten. The sample taken for sequencing was sorted CD4+, CD8+, or CD8+CD57+ T cells (not recorded which) from PBMCs. The receptors derive from a human donor with aplastic anemia.

This clonotype was seen repeatedly, ten times or more. CDR3 coding DNA: TGTGCCACCACTACGGGGGGCGGATACTACTACGAGCAGTACGTC. Protein sequence: CATTTGGGYYYEQYV. The chain recombines TRBV24-1 with TRBJ2-7; D possibly corresponds to TRBD2 (7 bases). Trimming cost V 8 bases and J 3 bases, with 19 bases left between them. From germline, CDR1 is KGHDR and CDR2 SFDVKD. This CDR3 contains 15 residues.

On this clonotype itself: Given the absence of the conserved phenylalanine or tryptophan at the CDR3 end, a read error is likely. This sequence joins TRBV4-2 and TRBJ1-4, with 10 bases matching TRBD1. V lost 5 bases and J lost 3; bases outside the gene matches: 9. The CDR3 contains 17 residues. The germline CDR1 and CDR2 sequences are LGHNA and YNFKEQ. The CDR3 spells CASSGSGQGYSNEKLFL. CDR3 nucleotide sequence: TGTGCCAGCAGCGGATCGGGACAGGGGTACTCTAATGAAAAACTGTTTCTT.

This clonotype was recorded at least ten times. The DNA for the CDR3 is TGCAGTGCTAGAGAGTTAGCGGGAAGCGGGGAGACCCAGTACTTC. It specifies CSARELAGSGETQYF. V gene TRBV20-1 combines with J gene TRBJ2-5; 8 bases fit TRBD2. The length of the CDR3 is 15 residues. V trimming: 0 bases; J trimming: 5 bases; junction bases outside the gene matches: 8. Germline V CDR1 and CDR2: DFQATT, SNEGSKA (reference sequence).

This clonotype was counted at least ten times. This sequence joins TRBV19 and TRBJ2-2, with D possibly being TRBD2 (6 bases). Between the trimmed V and J ends, which lost 3 bases and 6 bases, there was a span of 8 bases. The V gene's germline CDR1 is LNHDA and CDR2 SQIVND (reference sequence). This CDR3 is 13 amino acids long. The CDR3 DNA follows: TGTGCCAGTAGTATCGGCGGGGCCGGGGAGCTGTTTTTT. This translates into CASSIGGAGELFF.

This clonotype has only a few counts. A much larger clone lies one base from this, so it may be a read error. The chain is built from TRBV20-1 and TRBJ1-2, with D perhaps matching TRBD1 (5 bases). Germline CDR1 and CDR2: DFQATT and SNEGSKA (reference sequence). V lost 6 bases to trimming and J lost 8 bases, with 22 bases between them. This CDR3 region has 14 residues. The CDR3 DNA reads TGCAGTGCCCGGAAAGGACGGGGGGAGGGGGGCTACACCTTC. Residues: CSARKGRGEGGYTF.

The gene calls are TRBV19 and TRBJ1-3; D gene unclear. Germline assignment: CDR1 LNHDA and CDR2 SQIVND (reference sequence). Trimming took off 6 bases at V and 2 bases at J, with 11 bases between the two ends. The CDR3 extends over 14 amino acids. The CDR3 DNA reads TGTGCCAGTAGGAACGAGTTGACTGGAAACACCATATATTTT. Residues: CASRNELTGNTIYF.

This clonotype has just a few counts. A much bigger clone sits one base away, suggesting this may be a read error. This rearrangement joins TRBV10-3 to TRBJ1-5, with a tentative D call TRBD1 (6 bases). Germline-derived CDR1 and CDR2 are ENHRY and SYGVKD. CDR3 size: 14 residues. The CDR3 bases are TGTGCCAGCAGTTACCGTGGACAGAATCAGCCCCGGCATTTT. Its translation: CASSYRGQNQPRHF.

The chain has TRBV2 and TRBJ2-1, with 9 bases that match TRBD1. V shed 7 bases and J 4 bases; nucleotides not matched to a gene: 5. The V gene's germline CDR1 is SNHLY and CDR2 FYNNEI. This CDR3 region has 14 residues. CDR3 region: CASILGQGYNEQFF. The DNA of the CDR3 is TGTGCCAGCATATTGGGACAGGGATACAATGAGCAGTTCTTC.

This clonotype was counted ten times or more. The J gene is TRBJ2-3, the V gene TRBV15; TRBD2 aligns across 7 bases. The CDR3 totals 19 residues. Germline V gene data show CDR1 as LNHNV and CDR2 as YYDKDF (reference sequence). Trimming removed 1 base from V and 5 bases from J; junction bases left unmatched: 18. CDR3 bases: TGTGCCACCAGCAGAGCCTATCCGACTAGCTTGTGGAGTGGAGATACGCAGTATTTT. The encoded protein is CATSRAYPTSLWSGDTQYF.

This clonotype was seen only a few times. The chain has TRBV29-1 and TRBJ1-2; the D gene is possibly TRBD1 (5 bases). Looked up from germline, CDR1 is SQVTM and CDR2 is ANQGSEA. V lost 2 bases to trimming and J lost 2 bases, with 9 bases between them. The CDR3 totals 13 residues. In nucleotides, the CDR3 is TGCAGCGTTGAATCTAGGGGCAACTATGGCTACACCTTC. Its translation: CSVESRGNYGYTF. The whole variable domain, filled in from reference TRBV29-1 and TRBJ1-2, reads SAVISQKPSRDICQRGTSLTIQCQVDSQVTMMFWYRQQPGQSLTLIATANQGSEATYESGFVIDKFPISRPNLTFSTLTVSNMSPEDSSIYLCSVESRGNYGYTFGSGTRLTVV.

CDR3 region: CSLTEYMNTEAFF. The CDR3 coding sequence is TGCAGCCTGACAGAATACATGAACACTGAAGCTTTCTTT. The V and J genes are TRBV29-1 and TRBJ1-1, with D possibly matching TRBD1 (5 bases). This CDR3 is 13 amino acids long. Deletions cut 8 bases from V and 0 bases from J, with 13 bases between. Germline lookup yields CDR1 SQVTM and CDR2 ANQGSEA.

V is TRBV19 and J is TRBJ1-5; D may be TRBD1 (6 bases). Germline V gene data show CDR1 as LNHDA and CDR2 as SQIVND (reference sequence). This CDR3 is 14 amino acids long. The V end was cut by 6 bases, the J end by 4 bases, with 13 bases between. CDR3 sequence: CASSMDRTNQPQHF. CDR3 DNA: TGTGCCAGTAGCATGGACAGAACTAATCAGCCCCAGCATTTT.

The sample holds many counts of this clonotype. CDR3 bases: TGTGCCAGCAGCTACAGGGGCGATGAGCAGTTCTTC. Translating gives CASSYRGDEQFF. The chain employs TRBV6-2 or TRBV6-3 and TRBJ2-1; 7 bases are shared with TRBD1. Germline V gives CDR1 MNHEY, CDR2 SVGEGT. Trimming took 6 bases from V and 8 from J; bases not matched to a gene: 4. This CDR3 contains 12 residues.

This clonotype was counted at least ten times. The rearrangement uses TRBV5-1 and TRBJ2-7, with no clear D. Trimming took off 1 base at V and 3 bases at J, with 14 bases between the two ends. Germline V gene data show CDR1 as SGHRS and CDR2 as YFSETQ. The CDR3 runs to 15 residues. For the CDR3, the DNA is TGCGCCAGCAGCTTGTCGCCCGAAGAGGTCTACGAGCAGTACTTC. Translated: CASSLSPEEVYEQYF.